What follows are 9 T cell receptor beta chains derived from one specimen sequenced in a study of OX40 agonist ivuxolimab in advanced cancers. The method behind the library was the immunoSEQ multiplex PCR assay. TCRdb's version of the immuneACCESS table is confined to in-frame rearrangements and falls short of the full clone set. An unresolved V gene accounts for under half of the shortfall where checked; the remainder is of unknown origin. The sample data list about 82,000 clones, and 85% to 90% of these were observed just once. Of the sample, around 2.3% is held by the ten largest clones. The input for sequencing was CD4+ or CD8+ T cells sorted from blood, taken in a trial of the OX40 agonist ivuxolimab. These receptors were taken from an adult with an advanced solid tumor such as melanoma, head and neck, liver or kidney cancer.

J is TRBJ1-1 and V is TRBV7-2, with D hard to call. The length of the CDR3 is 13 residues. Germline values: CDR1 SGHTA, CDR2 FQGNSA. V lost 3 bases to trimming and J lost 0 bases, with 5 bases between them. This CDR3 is CASSFRMNTEAFF. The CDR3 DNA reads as TGTGCCAGCAGCTTTAGGATGAACACTGAAGCTTTCTTT.

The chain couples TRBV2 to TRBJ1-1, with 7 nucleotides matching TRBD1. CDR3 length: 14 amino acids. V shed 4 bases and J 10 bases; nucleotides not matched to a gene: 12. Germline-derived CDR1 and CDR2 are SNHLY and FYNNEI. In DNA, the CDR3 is TGTGCCAGCAGTGTAGAAGGGGGCGAAAGTGGAGCTTTCTTT. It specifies CASSVEGGESGAFF. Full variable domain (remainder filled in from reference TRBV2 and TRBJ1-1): EPEVTQTPSHQVTQMGQEVILRCVPISNHLYFYWYRQILGQKVEFLVSFYNNEISEKSEIFDDQFSVERPDGSNFTLKIRSTKLEDSAMYFCASSVEGGESGAFFGQGTRLTVV.

In DNA, the CDR3 is TGTGCCAGCAGCTTAACAGGGACAGGTCAGCCCCAGCATTTT. Amino acids: CASSLTGTGQPQHF. The V gene is TRBV7-9, the J gene TRBJ1-5, with 8 bases fitting TRBD1. From germline, CDR1 is SEHNR and CDR2 FQNEAQ (reference sequence). This CDR3 region has 14 residues. With 2 bases clipped from V and 6 bases from J, the junction kept 3 bases outside the gene matches. The complete variable domain, with remaining parts taken from reference TRBV7-9 and TRBJ1-5, reads DTGVSQNPRHKITKRGQNVTFRCDPISEHNRLYWYRQTLGQGPEFLTYFQNEAQLEKSRLLSDRFSAERPKGSFSTLEIQRTEQGDSAMYLCASSLTGTGQPQHFGDGTRLSIL.

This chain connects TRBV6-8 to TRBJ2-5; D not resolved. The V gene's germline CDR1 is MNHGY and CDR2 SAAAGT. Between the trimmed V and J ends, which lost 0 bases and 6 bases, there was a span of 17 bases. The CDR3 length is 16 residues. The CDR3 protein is CASSYSDLRPRKTQYF. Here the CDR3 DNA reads TGTGCCAGCAGTTACTCGGACCTCCGGCCTAGGAAGACCCAGTACTTC.

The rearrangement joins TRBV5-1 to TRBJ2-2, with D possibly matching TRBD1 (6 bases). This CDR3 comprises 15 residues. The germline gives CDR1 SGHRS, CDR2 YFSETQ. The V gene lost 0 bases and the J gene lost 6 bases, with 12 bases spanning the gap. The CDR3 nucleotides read TGCGCCAGCAGCTTGGGACAGGCGGGCGCCGGGGAGCTGTTTTTT. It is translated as CASSLGQAGAGELFF.

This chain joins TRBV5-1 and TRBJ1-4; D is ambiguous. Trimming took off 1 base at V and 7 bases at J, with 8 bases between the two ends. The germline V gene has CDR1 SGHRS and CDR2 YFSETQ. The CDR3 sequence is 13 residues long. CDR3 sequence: CASSLSGIEKLFF. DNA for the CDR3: TGCGCCAGCAGCTTGTCCGGGATTGAAAAACTGTTTTTT.

As DNA, the CDR3 is TGCGCCAGCAGCCAAGAATTTTTTCGCTTAGACGGCCTCGGAAGCGGCTACACCTTC. Its translation: CASSQEFFRLDGLGSGYTF. The chain carries TRBV4-1 and TRBJ1-2, with D unresolved. Trimming left V 0 bases short and J 8 bases short, with 28 bases between. The V gene's germline CDR1 is MGHRA and CDR2 YSYEKL. The CDR3 spans 19 residues.

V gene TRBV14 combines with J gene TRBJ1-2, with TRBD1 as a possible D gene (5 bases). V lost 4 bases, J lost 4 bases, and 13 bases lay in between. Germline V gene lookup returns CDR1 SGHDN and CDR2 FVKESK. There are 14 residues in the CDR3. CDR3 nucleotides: TGTGCCAGCAGCCGGGGGGACGGAAGCTATGGCTACACCTTC. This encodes CASSRGDGSYGYTF.

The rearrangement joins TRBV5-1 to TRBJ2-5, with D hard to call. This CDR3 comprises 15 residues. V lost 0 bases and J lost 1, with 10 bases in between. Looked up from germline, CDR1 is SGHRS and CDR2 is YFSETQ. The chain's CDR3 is CASSLERAIQETQYF. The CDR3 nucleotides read TGCGCCAGCAGCTTGGAACGGGCCATCCAAGAGACCCAGTACTTC.